This T cell receptor (beta chain) originates from a study of T cells in Graves' hyperthyroidism and ophthalmopathy. This clonotype has at least ten counts. TCR beta CDR3 sequences were amplified from RNA transcripts. First-round RT-PCR of the TCR CDR3 relied on the HTBI primer set. TCRdb independently ran MiXCR on the multiplex PCR reads; one entry per CDR3 protein. The sample lists fewer than 850,000 distinct CDR3 sequences, roughly 17% seen once, with around a sixth in the top ten. The CDR3 sequence is 16 residues long. Looked up from germline, CDR1 is PRHDT and CDR2 is FYEKMQ (reference sequence). V shed 8 bases and J 4 bases; nucleotides not matched to a gene: 17.

V usage is TRBV13 and J usage is TRBJ2-7, with 7 bases that match TRBD2. The sequencing input was blood. The source is a man aged 50 to 59 with Graves' hyperthyroidism. The CDR3 spells CASSTSTLRGGYEQYF. DNA for the CDR3: TGTGCCAGCTCTACCTCCACACTAAGGGGAGGGTACGAGCAGTACTTC.